This TCR beta chain was recorded in a study of CD8+CD57+ T cells in acquired aplastic anemia. Template material for TCR beta VDJ and CDR3 profiling consisted of genomic DNA. One entry per CDR3 protein results from TCRdb running MiXCR on the reads. The table records approximately 260,000 distinct CDR3 sequences, around 82% of them present only once. CDR1 and CDR2 from the germline V gene are SGDLS and YYNGEE. The CDR3 consists of 14 residues. V lost 2 bases to trimming and J lost 2 bases, with 10 bases between them. The authors sequenced patients whose flow cytometry had shown CD8+CD57+ cell expansion.

The rearrangement uses TRBV9 and TRBJ1-1; maybe TRBD1 (6 bases). Material: sorted CD4+, CD8+, or CD8+CD57+ T cells (not recorded which) from PBMCs. This receptor was identified in a human donor with aplastic anemia. DNA of the CDR3: TGTGCCAGCAGCGTTGGACAGCACAACACTGAAGCTTTCTTT. It encodes CASSVGQHNTEAFF.